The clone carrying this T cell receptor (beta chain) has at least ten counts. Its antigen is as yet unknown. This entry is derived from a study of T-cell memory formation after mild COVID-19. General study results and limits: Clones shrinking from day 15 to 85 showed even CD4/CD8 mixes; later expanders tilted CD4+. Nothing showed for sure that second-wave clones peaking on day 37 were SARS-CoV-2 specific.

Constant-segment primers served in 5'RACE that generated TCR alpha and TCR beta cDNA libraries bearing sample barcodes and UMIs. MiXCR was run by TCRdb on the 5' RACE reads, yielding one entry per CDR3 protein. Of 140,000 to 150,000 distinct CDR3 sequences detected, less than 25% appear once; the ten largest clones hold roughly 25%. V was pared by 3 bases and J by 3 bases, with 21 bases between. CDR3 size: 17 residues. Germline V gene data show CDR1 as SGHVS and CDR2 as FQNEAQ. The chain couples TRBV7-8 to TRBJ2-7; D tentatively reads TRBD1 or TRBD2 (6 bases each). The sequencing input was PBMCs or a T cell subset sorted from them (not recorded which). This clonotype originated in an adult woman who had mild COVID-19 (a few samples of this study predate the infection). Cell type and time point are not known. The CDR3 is CASSFFRKGEALYEQYF. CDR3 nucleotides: TGTGCCAGCAGCTTCTTCCGCAAGGGGGAGGCCCTCTACGAGCAGTACTTC.